The present T cell receptor beta chain was sequenced within a study of CD8+CD57+ T cells in acquired aplastic anemia. Overall study context: Sorted CD4+ and CD8+ cells yielded DNA averaging around 3.5 ug. Study-wide points: It was found that roughly 31 CD8+ CDR3 sequences were shared between patients and controls.

According to the study, genomic DNA was the template for TCR beta VDJ and CDR3 profiling. TCRdb re-derived calls from the reads in MiXCR, one entry per CDR3 protein. This table holds around 160,000 distinct CDR3 sequences, more than 45% found once. Sequencing involved patients with CD8+CD57+ cell expansion previously shown by flow cytometry. Every patient was diagnosed with severe acquired aplastic anemia. This clonotype occurred many times. The antigen is undetermined. The CDR3 is 15 amino acids. Germline CDR1 is SGHRS and CDR2 is YFSETQ. V was pared by 0 bases and J by 2 bases, with 5 bases of the junction left unmatched.

J is TRBJ2-7 and V is TRBV5-1; the match to TRBD2 covers 7 bases. Sequenced sample: sorted CD4+, CD8+, or CD8+CD57+ T cells (not recorded which) from PBMCs. The sequence came from a human donor with aplastic anemia. CDR3 in DNA: TGCGCCAGCAGCTTGGCGCTAGCGGCTACCTACGAGCAGTACTTC. Protein: CASSLALAATYEQYF. The variable domain in full, completed from reference TRBV5-1 and TRBJ2-7, reads KAGVTQTPRYLIKTRGQQVTLSCSPISGHRSVSWYQQTPGQGLQFLFEYFSETQRNKGNFPGRFSGRQFSNSRSEMNVSTLELGDSALYLCASSLALAATYEQYFGPGTRLTVT.